This is a list of T cell receptor beta chains from one sample in a study of cytomegalovirus exposure and HLA in healthy donors. The protocol was immunoSEQ multiplex PCR, while the TCRdb copy is restricted to in-frame clones and leaves out a portion. The data contain about 180,000 clones, over 65% of them singletons. Sequencing was carried out using PBMCs. Receptor source: a man aged 18-30 years in good health and CMV-seronegative. CDR3s include the opening cysteine and the closing phenylalanine or tryptophan. A D gene is named only where the DNA matches it firmly.

d_call	v_call	j_call	cdr3_aa
NA	TRBV18	TRBJ1-2	CASSPGEDYGYTF
NA	TRBV27	TRBJ1-5	CASSPYNSNQPQHF
NA	TRBV6-5	TRBJ1-5	CASKVQYNQPQHF
TRBD1	TRBV6-5	TRBJ2-7	CASRPPGTAYEQYF
NA	TRBV5-1	TRBJ2-5	CASSLGLYQETQYF
NA	TRBV6-1	TRBJ1-2	CASQIDRIYGYTF
TRBD1	TRBV6-1	TRBJ1-1	CASTPLPGQGTEAFF
TRBD2	TRBV5-5	TRBJ2-3	CASSCGTITDTQYF
TRBD1	TRBV6-1	TRBJ2-2	CAIRPGTGRAGELFF
TRBD2	TRBV28	TRBJ2-7	CASRVMFLRRAGASYEQYF
NA	TRBV6-5	TRBJ2-2	CASSENWGPGELFF
NA	TRBV9	TRBJ2-1	CASTEALDSHNEQFF
TRBD1	TRBV18	TRBJ2-7	CASSDDRDGSDEQYF
TRBD2	TRBV9	TRBJ2-1	CASSPASGAYNEQFF
TRBD2	TRBV5-6	TRBJ2-3	CASSLAGGADSDTQYF
TRBD1	TRBV7-9	TRBJ1-1	CASSAPGTGHEAFF
TRBD2	TRBV29-1	TRBJ2-2	CSAPITSGGGGELFF
TRBD2	TRBV6-1	TRBJ2-7	CASSGVLGLANYEQYF